This T cell receptor (beta chain) was captured in a study of molecular identifiers for immune sequencing clone quantification. Notes on the study in general: Shared barcodes on identical TCR molecules could underestimate the sizes of highly expanded clones. Spiked Jurkat TCR RNA equivalent to one cell reportedly surfaced among approximately 990,000 naive cells. Clones of above 20 RNA copies carried over 99% of effector molecules; in naive cells they carried under 1%.

This CDR3 region has 16 residues. Looked up from germline, CDR1 is SGHRS and CDR2 is YFSETQ. Between the trimmed V and J ends, which lost 1 base and 1 base, there was a span of 14 bases. CD8+CD4-CCR7+CD45RA+ sorting gave the naive CD8 T cells. This clonotype was observed many times. Its specificity is unknown. TCRdb re-called the PCR reads with MiXCR, one entry per CDR3 protein. The table records some 580,000 distinct CDR3 sequences, 25% of them present only once. The V gene is TRBV5-1, the J gene TRBJ1-2, with D hard to call. This receptor was obtained from a human donor in good health. Some libraries in this study had Jurkat cell RNA spiked in. The specimen was naive CD8+ T cells from blood, with Jurkat cell RNA spiked in. The subset was: FACS-sorted CD8+CD4-CCR7+CD45RA+ naive T cells. CDR3 nucleotide sequence: TGCGCCAGCAGCTTGTCATCGGCACTAGATAACTATGGCTACACCTTC. This translates into CASSLSSALDNYGYTF.